The source of this T cell receptor (beta chain) is a study of cytomegalovirus exposure and HLA in healthy donors. Whole-study results and caveats: TCR beta sequences numbering 15,000 to 20,000 were associated with HLA alleles at 0.05 false discovery rate in a later analysis. Reported performance of the classifier showed diagnosis of cytomegalovirus status with high specificity and sensitivity.

For this clone: Antigen: not known.

Use of 60 Vbeta and 13 Jbeta primers characterized the PCR. Measured with immunoSEQ multiplex PCR; TCRdb has only the in-frame clones, and not every one. The sample holds approximately 100,000 clones, 74% seen once. The CDR3 totals 16 residues. V lost 5 bases and J lost 0, with 16 bases in between. Germline V gene lookup returns CDR1 SGHTA and CDR2 FQGNSA. J is TRBJ1-2 and V is TRBV7-2; D perhaps matches TRBD1 (5 bases). Sequenced sample: PBMCs. The clonotype comes from a human donor in good health. The CDR3 DNA sequence: TGTGCCAGCAGCCCAAGGCACGGGGGTCCTAACTATGGCTACACCTTC. This codes for CASSPRHGGPNYGYTF.